This TCR beta chain was identified in a study of control samples from healthy donors and cancer patients. In germline, CDR1 is SGHRS, CDR2 YFSETQ. This CDR3 region has 14 residues. The V end lost 2 bases, the J end lost 3 bases, and 11 bases lay between the germline ends. Sequencing used immunoSEQ multiplex PCR; TCRdb keeps in-frame clones, though not all of them. The profile shows some 120,000 clones, over 75% of them singletons. J is TRBJ1-1 and V is TRBV5-1, with D possibly TRBD1 on 5 matching bases. The receptor's source is a man aged 35 to 55 in good health. Sequencing input: blood. CDR3: CASSLRGYHTEAFF. The DNA of the CDR3 is TGCGCCAGCAGCTTAAGGGGCTACCACACTGAAGCTTTCTTT.